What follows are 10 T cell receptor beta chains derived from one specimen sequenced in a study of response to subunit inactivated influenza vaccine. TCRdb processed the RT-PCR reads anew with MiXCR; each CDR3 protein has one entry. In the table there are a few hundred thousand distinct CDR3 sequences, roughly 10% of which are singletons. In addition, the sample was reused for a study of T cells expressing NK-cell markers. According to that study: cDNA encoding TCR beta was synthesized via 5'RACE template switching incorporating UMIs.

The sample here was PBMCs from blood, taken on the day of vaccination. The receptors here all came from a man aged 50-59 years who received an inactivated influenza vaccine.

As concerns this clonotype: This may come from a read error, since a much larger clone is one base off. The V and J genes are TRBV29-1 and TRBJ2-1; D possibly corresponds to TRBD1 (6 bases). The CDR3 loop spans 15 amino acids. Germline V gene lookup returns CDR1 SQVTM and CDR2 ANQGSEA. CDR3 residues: CSVEDPQGQLNEEFF. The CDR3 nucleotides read TGCAGCGTTGAAGATCCACAGGGTCAGCTCAATGAGGAGTTCTTC.

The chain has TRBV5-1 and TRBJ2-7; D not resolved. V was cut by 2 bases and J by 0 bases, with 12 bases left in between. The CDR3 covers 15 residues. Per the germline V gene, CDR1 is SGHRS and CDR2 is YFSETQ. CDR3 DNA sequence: TGCGCCAGCAGCTTCGCACGGTTTCCCTCCTACGAGCAGTACTTC. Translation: CASSFARFPSYEQYF.

The CDR3 loop is CASSSQTPPAFF. DNA for the CDR3: TGTGCCAGCAGCTCCCAGACCCCCCCAGCTTTCTTT. V gene TRBV7-2 combines with J gene TRBJ1-1; no firm D call. V lost 4 bases and J lost 10, with 13 bases in between. CDR3 length equals 12 residues. Germline CDR1 reads SGHTA; CDR2 reads FQGNSA.

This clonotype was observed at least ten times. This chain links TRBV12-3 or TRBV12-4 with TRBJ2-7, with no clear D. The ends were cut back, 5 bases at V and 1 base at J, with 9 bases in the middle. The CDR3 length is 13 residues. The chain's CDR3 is CASSIGRSYEQYF. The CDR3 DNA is TGTGCCAGCAGTATAGGACGGTCCTACGAGCAGTACTTC.

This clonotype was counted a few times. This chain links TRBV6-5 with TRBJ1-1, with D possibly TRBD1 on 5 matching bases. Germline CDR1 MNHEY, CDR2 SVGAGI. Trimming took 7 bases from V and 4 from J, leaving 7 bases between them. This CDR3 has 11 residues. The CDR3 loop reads CASIDSTEAFF. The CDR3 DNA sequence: TGTGCCAGCATCGACAGCACTGAAGCTTTCTTT.

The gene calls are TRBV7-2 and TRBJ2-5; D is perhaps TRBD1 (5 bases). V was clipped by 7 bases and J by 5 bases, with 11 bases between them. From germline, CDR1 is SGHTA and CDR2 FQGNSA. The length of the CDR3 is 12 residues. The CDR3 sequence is CASKRGSETQYF. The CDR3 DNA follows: TGTGCCAGCAAAAGGGGTTCGGAGACCCAGTACTTC.

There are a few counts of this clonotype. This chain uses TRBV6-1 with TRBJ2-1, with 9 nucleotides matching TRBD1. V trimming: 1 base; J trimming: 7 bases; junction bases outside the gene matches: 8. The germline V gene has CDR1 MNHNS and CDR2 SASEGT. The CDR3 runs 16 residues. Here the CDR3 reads CASSEVDGTGWNEQFF. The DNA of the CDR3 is TGTGCCAGCAGTGAAGTCGATGGGACAGGGTGGAATGAGCAGTTCTTC.

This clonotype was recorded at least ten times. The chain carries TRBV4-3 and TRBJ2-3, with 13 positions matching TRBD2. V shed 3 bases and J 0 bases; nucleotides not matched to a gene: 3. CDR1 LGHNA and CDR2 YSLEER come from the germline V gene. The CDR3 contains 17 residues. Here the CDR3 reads CASSHQLAGGSTDTQYF. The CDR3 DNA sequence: TGCGCCAGCAGCCATCAACTAGCGGGGGGGAGCACAGATACGCAGTATTTT.

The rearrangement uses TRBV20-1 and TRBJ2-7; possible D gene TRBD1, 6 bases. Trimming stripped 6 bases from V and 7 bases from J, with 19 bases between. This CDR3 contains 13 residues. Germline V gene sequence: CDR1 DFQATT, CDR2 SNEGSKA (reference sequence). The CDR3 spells CSANKKQGREQYF. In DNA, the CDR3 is TGCAGTGCCAATAAGAAACAGGGCCGGGAGCAGTACTTC.

In DNA form, the CDR3 reads TGTGCCAGCAGCTTCCGCGGGAGGGCCGTTGAGCAGTTCTTC. Residues: CASSFRGRAVEQFF. The genes are TRBV7-2 and TRBJ2-1; 9 bases map to TRBD2. V was clipped by 3 bases and J by 9 bases; unmatched bases: 6. From germline, CDR1 is SGHTA and CDR2 FQGNSA. The CDR3 contains 14 residues. Filled out from reference TRBV7-2 and TRBJ2-1, the complete variable domain reads GAGVSQSPSNKVTEKGKDVELRCDPISGHTALYWYRQSLGQGLEFLIYFQGNSAPDKSGLPSDRFSAERTGGSVSTLTIQRTQQEDSAVYLCASSFRGRAVEQFFGPGTRLTVL.